This is a list of T cell receptor beta chains from one sample in a study of cytomegalovirus exposure and HLA in healthy donors. Clones were read by immunoSEQ multiplex PCR, and TCRdb kept only the in-frame ones, dropping some. The sample shows about 100,000 clones, roughly 74% of them seen only once. Sequenced input: PBMCs. These receptors were taken from a female donor in good health and CMV-seropositive. CDR3s include the opening cysteine and the closing phenylalanine or tryptophan. D genes are given only for firm matches. The listing skips clone size in some rows; elsewhere it reads once, few, many or a size class.

clone_size,v_call,d_call,j_call,cdr3_nt,cdr3_aa
NA,TRBV11-2,TRBD2,TRBJ2-7,TGTGCCAGCAGCTTGCGGGGGGGAGGGACTGCATACGAGCAGTACTTC,CASSLRGGGTAYEQYF
NA,TRBV5-1,NA,TRBJ1-2,TGCGCCAGCAGCTTGGTTGCAGGGGAAAACTATGGCTACACCTTC,CASSLVAGENYGYTF
few,TRBV4-2,TRBD2,TRBJ2-7,TGTGCCAGCAGCCGAGGACTAGTCGCTCTCTACGAGCAGTACTTC,CASSRGLVALYEQYF
few,TRBV30,NA,TRBJ1-2,TGTGCCTGGAATGATCCGGGATTCTATGGCTACACCTTC,CAWNDPGFYGYTF
NA,TRBV30,NA,TRBJ1-6,TGTGCCTGGAGTAGGGACACCAATTCACCCCTCCACTTT,CAWSRDTNSPLHF
NA,TRBV29-1,TRBD2,TRBJ2-2,TGCAGCGTTGGAGGGGGACTAGCGGGTCCGAACACCGGGGAGCTGTTTTTT,CSVGGGLAGPNTGELFF
NA,TRBV30,NA,TRBJ2-7,TGCGCCTGGAGTGTACTAAAAGAGCAGTACTTC,CAWSVLKEQYF
NA,TRBV5-6,TRBD2,TRBJ2-3,TGTGCCAGCAGCTTGATTCGGTCTAGCGGGAGGGCCCACACAGATACGCAGTATTTT,CASSLIRSSGRAHTDTQYF
NA,TRBV7-2,TRBD1,TRBJ1-5,TGTGCCAGCAGCTTAGTCCGGGACAGGTCAAATCAGCCCCAGCATTTT,CASSLVRDRSNQPQHF
NA,TRBV4-3,TRBD2,TRBJ2-1,TGCGCCAGCAGCCAAGATTGGGGCGGGAGGGCCAAGGATGAGCAGTTCTTC,CASSQDWGGRAKDEQFF
once,TRBV4-1,NA,TRBJ1-5,TGCGCCAGCAGCCAAGATCGGGACATAGGGTTGCCCCAGCATTTT,CASSQDRDIGLPQHF
NA,TRBV5-1,NA,TRBJ2-1,TGCGCCAGCAGCTTGGGACAGCCGAGCAATGAGCAGTTCTTC,CASSLGQPSNEQFF
NA,TRBV28,NA,TRBJ1-5,TGTGCCAGCACCGAAGGGGGGGGTAGGCATCAGCCCCAGCATTTT,CASTEGGGRHQPQHF
NA,TRBV18,TRBD1,TRBJ2-2,TGTGCCAGCTCACGTGGGACAGGGGACACCGGGGAGCTGTTTTTT,CASSRGTGDTGELFF
few,TRBV4-1,TRBD1,TRBJ2-5,TGCGCCAGCAGCCACGGACAGGGAGGCCAAGAGACCCAGTACTTC,CASSHGQGGQETQYF
once,TRBV9,TRBD2,TRBJ2-1,TGTGCCAGCAGCCCAAGCGGGGGGGCCGGTTGGAATGAGCAGTTCTTC,CASSPSGGAGWNEQFF
NA,TRBV28,TRBD1,TRBJ2-7,TGTGCCAGCAGTTTAGGAAGTCCGGGACAGGGGGACGAGCAGTACTTC,CASSLGSPGQGDEQYF
few,TRBV7-9,NA,TRBJ1-1,TGTGCCAGCAGCTTATGGCAGGGTCGTGAAGCTTTCTTT,CASSLWQGREAFF